This record looks at one T cell receptor beta chain sequence and its context. Its specificity is not known. The data were obtained in a study of CXCR3-negative and CXCR3-positive naive CD8 T cells. Background on the study: Sequencing yielded about 135 million TRB reads, roughly 1.5 +/- 0.3 million per library. Study-level results: Between one naive subset and the other, surface CD5 was comparable, and TCR strength was inferred from TRB CDR3 properties. Memory CD8+ cells showed much lower diversity, while both naive subsets displayed comparably high diversity.

Libraries were UMI-labeled 5' RACE TRB cDNA. TCRdb reanalyzed the 5' RACE reads and collapses them to one entry per CDR3 protein, without DNA. The repertoire table contains 70,000 to 100,000 distinct CDR3 sequences. CDR3 size: 13 residues. CDR1 is DFQATT and CDR2 is SNEGSKA in the germline V gene (reference sequence). A CD45RO-CCR7+CD27+CD95- profile was what naive CD8+ T cells displayed. The chain has TRBV20-1 and TRBJ2-7; TCRdb selects TRBD1, and the lack of DNA leaves this call unchecked. The sequenced sample consisted of naive CXCR3- CD8+ T cells from blood. Subset here: CD45RO-CCR7+CD27+CD95- naive CD8+ T cells lacking CXCR3 (TNR3-). The TCR comes from a human donor in good health. Some clones in this sample may be carry-over from other donors' samples. CDR3 sequence: CSARGDNAYEQYF.